This entry lists 5 T cell receptor beta chains sequenced from one sample in a study of beta chain features in type 1 diabetes (dated 2018 in TCRdb). The library was produced with the immunoSEQ multiplex PCR assay. The entire isolated RNA was reverse transcribed using the High Capacity cDNA Reverse Transcription Kit, and thus expressed TCRB transcripts were sequenced. Drawn from immuneACCESS, this table holds only the in-frame rearrangements with V and J called that TCRdb kept. Clones are partly lost; checked studies trace under half to an unresolved V gene and leave the rest unexplained. Within this sample are 450,000 to 550,000 clones, with approximately 31% of them counted one time only. Around 0.065% of the sample is taken by the ten largest. The material sequenced was naive CD4+ T cells from blood. The meaning of the sample's cell subset or site label: true naive CD4+ T cells. These receptors all come from a man aged 18 to 30 in good health.

The V and J genes are TRBV18 and TRBJ2-1; 8 bases align to TRBD2. V was clipped by 6 bases and J by 10 bases; unmatched bases: 20. Germline V gene lookup returns CDR1 KGHSH and CDR2 LQKENI. CDR3 length equals 17 residues. As DNA, the CDR3 is TGTGCCAGCTCGCTTGGAGTAGCGGGAAATCCTTTCGCGGAGCAGTTCTTC. Its protein product is CASSLGVAGNPFAEQFF.

This chain uses TRBV9 with TRBJ1-2; D gene uncertain. The CDR3 loop spans 15 amino acids. Germline-derived CDR1 and CDR2 are SGDLS and YYNGEE. The ends were cut back, 2 bases at V and 4 bases at J, with 15 bases in the middle. As DNA, the CDR3 is TGTGCCAGCAGCGTGAGGGAAGGGAGTCCCTATGGCTACACCTTC. Its protein product is CASSVREGSPYGYTF.

Only a few counts were recorded for this clone. The chain joins TRBV27 to TRBJ2-5; unclear D gene. The CDR3 runs 15 residues. Per germline, CDR1 MNHEY and CDR2 SMNVEV (reference sequence). The V end was cut by 5 bases, the J end by 9 bases, with 22 bases between. The CDR3, as DNA: TGTGCCAGCAGTCCGGCAGGACGGTATATTGCGGCCCAGTACTTC. This sequence encodes CASSPAGRYIAAQYF.

This clone has a handful of counts. The chain links TRBV18 to TRBJ2-7; no definite D call. Between the trimmed V and J ends, which lost 2 bases and 0 bases, there was a span of 5 bases. Germline V gives CDR1 KGHSH, CDR2 LQKENI. The length of the CDR3 is 13 residues. CDR3 residues: CASSPGPSYEQYF. CDR3 bases: TGTGCCAGCTCACCAGGACCCTCCTACGAGCAGTACTTC.

This clone was counted once. The chain couples TRBV14 to TRBJ1-5; D is uncertain. This CDR3 is 13 amino acids long. V dropped 2 bases and J dropped 5 bases, with 7 bases sitting between them. Germline assignment: CDR1 SGHDN and CDR2 FVKESK. DNA of the CDR3: TGTGCCAGCAGCCAATTTGTAGATCAGCCCCAGCATTTT. Translating it yields CASSQFVDQPQHF.